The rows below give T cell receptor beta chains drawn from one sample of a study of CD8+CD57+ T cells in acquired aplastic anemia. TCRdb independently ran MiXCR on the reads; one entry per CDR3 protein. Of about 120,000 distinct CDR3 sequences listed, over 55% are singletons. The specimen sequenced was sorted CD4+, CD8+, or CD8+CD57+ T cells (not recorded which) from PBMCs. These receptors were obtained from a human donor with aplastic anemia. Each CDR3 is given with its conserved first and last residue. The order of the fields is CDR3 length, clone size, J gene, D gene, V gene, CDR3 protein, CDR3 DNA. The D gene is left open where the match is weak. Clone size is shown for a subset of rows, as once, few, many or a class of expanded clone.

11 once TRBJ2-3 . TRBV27 CASSFAETQYF TGTGCCAGCAGTTTCGCGGAAACGCAGTATTTT
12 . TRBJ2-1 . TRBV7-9 CASSSEYNEQFF TGTGCCAGCAGCAGTGAGTACAATGAGCAGTTCTTC
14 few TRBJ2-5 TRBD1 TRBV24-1 CATSDLGQQETQYF TGTGCCACCAGTGACCTGGGACAGCAAGAGACCCAGTACTTC
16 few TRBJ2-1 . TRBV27 CASSSTGLSLYNEQFF TGTGCCAGCAGTAGCACGGGACTCTCATTATACAATGAGCAGTTCTTC
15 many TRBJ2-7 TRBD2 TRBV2 CASRAGLAGREEQYF TGTGCCAGCAGAGCAGGACTAGCGGGACGGGAGGAGCAGTACTTC
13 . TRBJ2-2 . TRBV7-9 CASSPTGIGELFF TGTGCCAGCAGCCCTACAGGGATCGGGGAGCTGTTTTTT
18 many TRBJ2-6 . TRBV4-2 CASSQLPTATSGANVLTF TGTGCCAGCAGCCAACTTCCGACAGCCACCTCTGGGGCCAACGTCCTGACTTTC
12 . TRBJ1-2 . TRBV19 CASSDSYYGYTF TGTGCCAGTAGTGACAGTTACTATGGCTACACCTTC
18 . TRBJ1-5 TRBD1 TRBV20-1 CSARVFGLAGTDNQPQHF TGCAGTGCTAGGGTCTTCGGCCTAGCGGGGACAGACAATCAGCCCCAGCATTTT
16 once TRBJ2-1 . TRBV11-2 CASLAEASVAYNEQFF TGTGCCAGCTTAGCGGAGGCTAGCGTAGCCTACAATGAGCAGTTCTTC